The 24 T cell receptor beta chains given below trace back to one sample, sequenced in a study of T cell responses to AZD1222 COVID-19 vaccine. Some clones are missing from TCRdb's copy, which holds only in-frame ones; the method was immunoSEQ multiplex PCR. The sample contains some 100,000 clones, around 90% of which appear only once. Sequencing was performed on peripheral blood, taken on day 0 of AZD1222 vaccination. These receptors all come from an adult in good health.

CDR3 sequence reads: CSATKGLAANEQFF. The CDR3 DNA follows: TGCAGCGCTACAAAAGGACTAGCGGCAAATGAGCAGTTCTTC. The rearrangement links TRBV29-1 to TRBJ2-1, with TRBD2 matching 10 bases. The CDR3 sequence is 14 residues long. CDR1 and CDR2 (germline): SQVTM, ANQGSEA. The V gene end was trimmed by 7 bases and the J gene end by 7 bases; junction bases not matched to a gene: 10.

This sequence joins TRBV10-3 and TRBJ2-1, with D possibly being TRBD1 or TRBD2 (6 bases each). In germline, CDR1 is ENHRY, CDR2 SYGVKD. Trimming removed 0 bases from V and 8 bases from J, with 8 bases in between. The CDR3 totals 13 residues. In nucleotides, the CDR3 is TGTGCCATCAGTGAGTCGAGGGGGGATGAGCAGTTCTTC. This encodes CAISESRGDEQFF.

The chain uses TRBV7-2 and TRBJ1-2; D remains unclear. The V end was cut by 5 bases, the J end by 9 bases, with 13 bases between. This CDR3 spans 12 amino acids. Germline V gene sequence: CDR1 SGHTA, CDR2 FQGNSA. The CDR3 spells CASSPGGLRYTF. CDR3 coding DNA: TGTGCCAGCAGCCCGGGTGGGTTGCGCTACACCTTC.

The chain is built from TRBV19 and TRBJ1-2; D uncertain. The germline gives CDR1 LNHDA, CDR2 SQIVND (reference sequence). The germline V and J ends were trimmed by 8 bases and 6 bases, with 22 bases remaining between them. The CDR3 extends over 15 amino acids. The CDR3 sequence: CASHPRTPSWDGYTF. The CDR3 coding sequence is TGTGCCAGTCATCCCCGGACTCCTTCCTGGGATGGCTACACCTTC.

V gene TRBV3-1 (or the pseudogene TRBV3-2) combines with J gene TRBJ2-3; D unclear. With 1 base removed from V and 4 bases from J, the gap between germline ends came to 15 bases. The germline gives CDR1 LGHDT, CDR2 YNNKEL (reference sequence). CDR3 length: 16 residues. CDR3 in DNA: TGTGCCAGCAGCCAAGGCCCGGGCGTCGTACCAGATACGCAGTATTTT. Its protein product is CASSQGPGVVPDTQYF.

This chain joins TRBV9 and TRBJ2-2, with D possibly TRBD2 on 5 matching bases. The CDR3 sequence is 13 residues long. The V end was cut by 1 base, the J end by 6 bases, with 7 bases between. CDR1 is SGDLS, CDR2 YYNGEE, per germline. CDR3 sequence reads: CASSVWGAGELFF. The CDR3 DNA sequence: TGTGCCAGCAGCGTATGGGGAGCCGGGGAGCTGTTTTTT.

The chain employs TRBV7-3 and TRBJ1-1; D is uncertain. The V end was cut by 3 bases, the J end by 4 bases, with 9 bases between. CDR1 is SGHTA, CDR2 FQGTGA, per germline. The CDR3 sequence is 13 residues long. The CDR3 sequence is CASSFYKTTEAFF. CDR3 sequence (DNA): TGTGCCAGCAGCTTTTATAAGACCACTGAAGCTTTCTTT.

The chain links TRBV6-1 to TRBJ1-3, with D hard to call. CDR3 length: 15 amino acids. With 0 bases removed from V and 2 bases from J, the gap between germline ends came to 8 bases. The germline V gene has CDR1 MNHNS and CDR2 SASEGT. The chain's CDR3 is CASSEAGGTGNTIYF. DNA for the CDR3: TGTGCCAGCAGTGAAGCGGGCGGAACTGGAAACACCATATATTTT.

This chain connects TRBV5-4 to TRBJ2-3; the match to TRBD1 covers 11 bases. This CDR3 contains 15 residues. Trimming took 0 bases from V and 4 from J; bases not matched to a gene: 1. Germline V gives CDR1 SGHNT, CDR2 YYREEE (reference sequence). The CDR3 protein is CASSLGTGGADTQYF. The DNA of the CDR3 is TGTGCCAGCAGCTTGGGGACAGGGGGCGCAGATACGCAGTATTTT.

The rearrangement joins TRBV4-1 to TRBJ1-5, with D tentatively TRBD1 (5 bases). CDR3 length: 15 residues. The V gene's germline CDR1 is MGHRA and CDR2 YSYEKL. Trimming took 1 base from V and 3 from J, leaving 10 bases between them. CDR3 in DNA: TGCGCCAGCAGCCAAGCCACAGGTACCAATCAGCCCCAGCATTTT. This gives the protein CASSQATGTNQPQHF.

V usage is TRBV28 and J usage is TRBJ2-7, with 12 bases that match TRBD2. The ends lost 4 bases at V and 2 bases at J; junction bases unmatched: 3. In germline, CDR1 is MDHEN, CDR2 SYDVKM. This CDR3 spans 15 amino acids. CDR3 in DNA: TGTGCCAGCAGTTGGACTAGCGGGATTGCCTACGAGCAGTACTTC. Protein sequence: CASSWTSGIAYEQYF.

Regarding this clone: At one of its ends the junction is not consistent with the germline gene, which may arise from a read error. V usage is TRBV7-7 and J usage is TRBJ1-1, with 9 bases lining up with TRBD1. The germline CDR1 and CDR2 sequences are SSHAT and FNYEAQ (reference sequence). The CDR3 covers 15 residues. CDR3 protein: CASRMGGQGDTEAFF. CDR3 DNA: TGTGCTAGCAGGATGGGGGGACAGGGCGACACTGAAGCTTTCTTT.

V is TRBV2 and J is TRBJ2-1; 10 nucleotides align to TRBD1. Germline CDR1 SNHLY, CDR2 FYNNEI. CDR3 length equals 14 residues. The V segment lost 10 bases and the J segment 7 bases; nucleotides outside the gene matches: 10. This chain's CDR3 is CATNMRTGGNEQFF. CDR3 bases: TGTGCCACCAACATGAGGACAGGGGGAAATGAGCAGTTCTTC.

This clone was counted a single time. The CDR3: CASRGAGDTQYF. Here the CDR3 DNA reads TGTGCCAGCAGGGGGGCGGGGGATACGCAGTATTTT. The chain combines TRBV5-6 with TRBJ2-3; the D call may be TRBD1 or TRBD2 (6 bases each). Trimming left V 5 bases short and J 6 bases short, with 10 bases between. The CDR3 sequence is 12 residues long. Germline V gene lookup returns CDR1 SGHDT and CDR2 YYEEEE.

The chain is built from TRBV5-1 and TRBJ1-4; TRBD1 agrees at 7 bases. The V gene end was trimmed by 5 bases and the J gene end by 5 bases; junction bases not matched to a gene: 12. Per the germline V gene, CDR1 is SGHRS and CDR2 is YFSETQ. The CDR3 consists of 16 residues. This CDR3 reads CASSSHRQGQNEKLFF. CDR3 DNA sequence: TGCGCCAGCAGTTCCCATCGACAGGGTCAGAATGAAAAACTGTTTTTT.

J is TRBJ2-2 and V is TRBV12-5, with 8 bases lining up with TRBD1. From germline, CDR1 is LGHNT and CDR2 FRNRAP. This CDR3 comprises 14 residues. The V segment lost 6 bases and the J segment 10 bases; nucleotides outside the gene matches: 10. The CDR3 is CASGPGQVGLELFF. The CDR3 DNA follows: TGTGCTAGTGGCCCGGGACAGGTAGGCTTGGAGCTGTTTTTT.

V usage is TRBV6-5 and J usage is TRBJ1-5; 12 bases line up with TRBD1. The CDR3 spans 14 residues. Germline values: CDR1 MNHEY, CDR2 SVGAGI. With 5 bases clipped from V and 6 bases from J, the junction kept 2 bases outside the gene matches. CDR3: CASSRDRGRQPQHF. CDR3 sequence (DNA): TGTGCCAGCAGTAGGGACAGGGGGCGTCAGCCCCAGCATTTT.

The CDR3 region has the DNA TGTGCCAGCAGTTTTCCCCTCCGCGAGCAGTACTTC. It codes for CASSFPLREQYF. The rearrangement links TRBV12-3 or TRBV12-4 to TRBJ2-7; no firm D call. The ends were cut back, 3 bases at V and 6 bases at J, with 9 bases in the middle. The CDR3 is 12 residues long.

The chain uses TRBV28 and TRBJ1-5; a weak D match, TRBD1 (6 bases). The CDR3 is made up of 15 amino acids. Germline loops: CDR1 MDHEN, CDR2 SYDVKM. Trimming took off 4 bases at V and 3 bases at J, with 13 bases between the two ends. The CDR3 sequence is CASSSTGTPNQPQHF. The CDR3 coding sequence is TGTGCCAGCAGTTCTACCGGGACACCCAATCAGCCCCAGCATTTT.

The chain uses TRBV29-1 and TRBJ2-2, with D possibly called TRBD1 or TRBD2 (5 bases each). This CDR3 is built from 14 residues. Germline assignment: CDR1 SQVTM and CDR2 ANQGSEA. The V end was cut by 6 bases, the J end by 0 bases, with 11 bases between. CDR3 residues: CSVGVTANTGELFF. The CDR3 DNA follows: TGCAGCGTGGGAGTGACAGCGAACACCGGGGAGCTGTTTTTT.

The chain carries TRBV5-1 and TRBJ2-3; no firm D call. Per germline, CDR1 SGHRS and CDR2 YFSETQ. Trimming removed 0 bases from V and 2 bases from J, with 10 bases in between. This CDR3 region has 15 residues. The CDR3 nucleotides read TGCGCCAGCAGCTTGGTGGGGTCGCACACAGATACGCAGTATTTT. It yields the protein CASSLVGSHTDTQYF.

The genes are TRBV28 and TRBJ1-6; D not resolved. The V gene's germline CDR1 is MDHEN and CDR2 SYDVKM. The CDR3 is 12 residues long. Trimming removed 2 bases from V and 8 bases from J, with 4 bases in between. Written as DNA, the CDR3 is TGTGCCAGCAGTTTACTCTATTCACCCCTCCACTTT. Amino acids: CASSLLYSPLHF.

The V call is TRBV4-2, the J call TRBJ2-1; D not resolved. The CDR3 contains 14 residues. Trimming cost V 3 bases and J 5 bases, with 11 bases left between them. The V gene's germline CDR1 is LGHNA and CDR2 YNFKEQ. The CDR3 region has the DNA TGTGCCAGCAGCCAGGGCGGAAGGAACAATGAGCAGTTCTTC. Its protein is CASSQGGRNNEQFF.

The chain links TRBV6-2 or TRBV6-3 to TRBJ2-2, with 9 positions matching TRBD2. The germline V gene has CDR1 MNHEY and CDR2 SVGEGT. V lost 2 bases, J lost 6 bases, and 1 base stayed unmatched. There are 14 residues in the CDR3. CDR3 in amino acids: CASSYASGAGELFF. The CDR3 nucleotides are TGTGCCAGCAGTTACGCTAGCGGGGCCGGGGAGCTGTTTTTT.